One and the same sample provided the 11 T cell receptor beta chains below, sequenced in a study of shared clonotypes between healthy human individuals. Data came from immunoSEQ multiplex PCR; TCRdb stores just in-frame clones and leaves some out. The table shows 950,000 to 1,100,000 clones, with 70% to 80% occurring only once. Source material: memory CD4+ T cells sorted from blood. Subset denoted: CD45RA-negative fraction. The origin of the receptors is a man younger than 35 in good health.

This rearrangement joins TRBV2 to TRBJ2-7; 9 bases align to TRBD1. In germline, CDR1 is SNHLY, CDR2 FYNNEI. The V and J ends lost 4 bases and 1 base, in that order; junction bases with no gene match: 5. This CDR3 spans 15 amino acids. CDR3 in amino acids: CASSGNRGPSYEQYF. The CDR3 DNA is TGTGCCAGCAGTGGAAACAGGGGGCCATCCTACGAGCAGTACTTC.

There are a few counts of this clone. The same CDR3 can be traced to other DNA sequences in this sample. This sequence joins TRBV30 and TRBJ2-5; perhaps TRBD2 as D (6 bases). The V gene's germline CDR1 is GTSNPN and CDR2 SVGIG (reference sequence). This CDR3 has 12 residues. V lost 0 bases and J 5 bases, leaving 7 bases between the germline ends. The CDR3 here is CAWSVGTETQYF. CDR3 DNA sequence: TGTGCCTGGAGTGTAGGGACTGAGACCCAGTACTTC. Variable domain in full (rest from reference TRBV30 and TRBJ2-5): SQTIHQWPATLVQPVGSPLSLECTVEGTSNPNLYWYRQAAGRGLQLLFYSVGIGQISSEVPQNLSASRPQDRQFILSSKKLLLSDSGFYLCAWSVGTETQYFGPGTRLLVL.

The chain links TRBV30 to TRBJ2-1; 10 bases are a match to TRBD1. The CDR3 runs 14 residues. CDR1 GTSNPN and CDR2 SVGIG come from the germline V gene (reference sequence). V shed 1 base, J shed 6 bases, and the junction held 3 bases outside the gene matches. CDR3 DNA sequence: TGTGCCTGGAGTGCGGGACAGGGGACCAATGAGCAGTTCTTC. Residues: CAWSAGQGTNEQFF.

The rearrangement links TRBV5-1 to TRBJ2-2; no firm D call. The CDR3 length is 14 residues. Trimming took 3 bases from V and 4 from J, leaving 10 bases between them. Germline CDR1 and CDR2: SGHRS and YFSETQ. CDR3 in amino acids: CASSSDWGTGELFF. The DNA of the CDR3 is TGCGCCAGCAGCTCTGACTGGGGCACCGGGGAGCTGTTTTTT.

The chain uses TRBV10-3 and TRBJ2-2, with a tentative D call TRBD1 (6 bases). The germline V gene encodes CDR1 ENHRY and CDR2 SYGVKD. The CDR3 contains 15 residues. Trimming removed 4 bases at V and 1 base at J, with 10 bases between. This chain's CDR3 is CAISAGQMNTGELFF. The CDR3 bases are TGTGCCATCAGTGCAGGACAGATGAACACCGGGGAGCTGTTTTTT.

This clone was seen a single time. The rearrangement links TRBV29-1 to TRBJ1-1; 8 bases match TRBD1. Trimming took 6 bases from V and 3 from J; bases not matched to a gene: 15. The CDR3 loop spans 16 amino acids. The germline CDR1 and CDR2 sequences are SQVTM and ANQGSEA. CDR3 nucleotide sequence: TGCAGCGTAGTCCTTCGGTCACAGGGGGGACACACTGAAGCTTTCTTT. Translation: CSVVLRSQGGHTEAFF.

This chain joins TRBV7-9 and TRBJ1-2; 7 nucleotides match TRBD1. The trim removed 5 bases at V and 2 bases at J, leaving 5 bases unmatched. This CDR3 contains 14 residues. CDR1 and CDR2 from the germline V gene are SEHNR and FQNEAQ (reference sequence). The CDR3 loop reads CASSQSGQNYGYTF. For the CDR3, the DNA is TGTGCCAGCAGCCAATCGGGACAGAACTATGGCTACACCTTC.

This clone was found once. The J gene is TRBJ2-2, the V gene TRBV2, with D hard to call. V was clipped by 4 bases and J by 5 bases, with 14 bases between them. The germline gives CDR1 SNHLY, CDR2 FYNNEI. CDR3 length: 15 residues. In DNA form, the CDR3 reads TGTGCCAGCAGTGGGTCCTCCCTAGGAACCGGGGAGCTGTTTTTT. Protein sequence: CASSGSSLGTGELFF. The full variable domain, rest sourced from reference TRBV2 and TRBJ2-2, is EPEVTQTPSHQVTQMGQEVILRCVPISNHLYFYWYRQILGQKVEFLVSFYNNEISEKSEIFDDQFSVERPDGSNFTLKIRSTKLEDSAMYFCASSGSSLGTGELFFGEGSRLTVL.

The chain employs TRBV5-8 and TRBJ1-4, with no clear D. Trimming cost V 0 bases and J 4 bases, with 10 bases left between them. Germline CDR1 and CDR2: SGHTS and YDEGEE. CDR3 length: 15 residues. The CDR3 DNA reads TGTGCCAGCAGCTTGGGAACAGTCCTTAATGAAAAACTGTTTTTT. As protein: CASSLGTVLNEKLFF.

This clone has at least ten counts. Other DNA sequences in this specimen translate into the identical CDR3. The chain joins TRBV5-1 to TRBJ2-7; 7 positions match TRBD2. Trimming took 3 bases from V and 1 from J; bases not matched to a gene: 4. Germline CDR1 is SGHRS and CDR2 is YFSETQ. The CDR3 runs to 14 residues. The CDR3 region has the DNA TGCGCCAGCAGCTCCTCCGGGGGGTCCTACGAGCAGTACTTC. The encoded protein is CASSSSGGSYEQYF. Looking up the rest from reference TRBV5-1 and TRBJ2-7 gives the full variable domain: KAGVTQTPRYLIKTRGQQVTLSCSPISGHRSVSWYQQTPGQGLQFLFEYFSETQRNKGNFPGRFSGRQFSNSRSEMNVSTLELGDSALYLCASSSSGGSYEQYFGPGTRLTVT.

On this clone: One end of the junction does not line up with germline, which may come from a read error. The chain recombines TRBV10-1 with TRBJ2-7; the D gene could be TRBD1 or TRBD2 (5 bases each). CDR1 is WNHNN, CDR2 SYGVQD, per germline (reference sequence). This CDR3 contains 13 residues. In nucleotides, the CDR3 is TGCGCCAGCAGTGAGGGGGACCGGGACCGAAGGTTCTTC. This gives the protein CASSEGDRDRRFF.